The rows below give T cell receptor beta chains drawn from one sample of a study of identical twins. TCRdb processed the 5' RACE reads anew with MiXCR; each CDR3 protein has one entry. The sample has about 520,000 distinct CDR3 sequences, 22% seen once. These same data were also listed under a study on T cells expressing NK-cell markers.

The specimen was CD4+ T cells sorted from blood. Receptor source: a woman younger than 30 in good health. Each CDR3 is given with its conserved first and last residue. The D gene is left open where the match is weak. The listing skips clone size in some rows; elsewhere it reads once, few, many or a size class.

>TRBV20-1|few|TRBD2|TRBJ2-3
CSAPPAGVGTDTQYF
TGCAGTGCTCCCCCGGCGGGGGTTGGGACAGATACGCAGTATTTT
>TRBV7-3|-|-|TRBJ2-3
CASSSAFADTQYF
TGTGCCAGCAGCTCGGCTTTCGCAGATACGCAGTATTTT
>TRBV7-8|-|-|TRBJ1-3
CASSLVLSGNTIYF
TGTGCCAGCAGCTTAGTCCTCTCTGGAAACACCATATATTTT
>TRBV20-1|-|-|TRBJ2-7
CSARDPHSPTEQYF
TGCAGTGCTAGAGATCCCCACAGCCCCACCGAGCAGTACTTC
>TRBV4-3|-|-|TRBJ1-1
CASSQGAGRAFF
TGCGCCAGCAGCCAGGGGGCAGGGAGAGCTTTCTTT
>TRBV27|-|TRBD2|TRBJ2-5
CASRGLAGAETQYF
TGTGCCAGCAGAGGACTAGCGGGGGCGGAGACCCAGTACTTC
>TRBV10-1|few|-|TRBJ2-1
CASSESSWDTEQFF
TGCGCCAGCAGTGAGTCGAGTTGGGATACTGAGCAGTTCTTC
>TRBV6-1|many|TRBD1|TRBJ1-4
CASRTTGNEKLFF
TGTGCCAGCAGGACGACAGGGAATGAAAAACTGTTTTTT
>TRBV7-2|many|-|TRBJ2-5
CASSLVPTQETQYF
TGTGCCAGCAGCTTAGTTCCTACCCAAGAGACCCAGTACTTC
>TRBV5-1|-|-|TRBJ2-7
CASSLVDRSSYEQYF
TGCGCCAGCAGCTTGGTTGACAGGAGCTCCTACGAGCAGTACTTC
>TRBV6-5|-|TRBD1|TRBJ1-2
CASTKGWGQMNYGYTF
TGTGCCAGCACCAAGGGATGGGGACAGATGAACTATGGCTACACCTTC
>TRBV12-3/TRBV12-4|-|TRBD2|TRBJ2-1
CASCGLGLGAVEQFF
TGTGCCAGCTGTGGGTTGGGACTAGGCGCCGTTGAGCAGTTCTTC
>TRBV6-5|-|-|TRBJ1-2
CASSYVGGTHYGYTF
TGTGCCAGCAGTTACGTGGGGGGAACCCACTATGGCTACACCTTC
>TRBV3-1|few|-|TRBJ2-3
CASSRLADPLGTQYF
TGTGCCAGCAGCCGCCTGGCCGATCCGCTAGGTACGCAGTATTTT
>TRBV10-3|few|-|TRBJ1-3
CAISGGLPSGNTIYF
TGTGCCATCAGTGGAGGCCTCCCCTCTGGAAACACCATATATTTT
>TRBV20-1|few|TRBD2|TRBJ2-5
CSATLAGTQYF
TGCAGTGCTACGCTAGCGGGGACCCAGTACTTC
>TRBV2|few|-|TRBJ1-1
CASISMNTEAFF
TGTGCCAGCATCTCCATGAACACTGAAGCTTTCTTT
>TRBV12-3/TRBV12-4|few|-|TRBJ2-2
CASSPGQGRTGELFF
TGTGCCAGCAGTCCTGGGCAGGGGAGGACCGGGGAGCTGTTTTTT
>TRBV7-9|-|-|TRBJ2-3
CASRPSRSTDTQYF
TGTGCCAGCAGACCATCTCGGAGCACAGATACGCAGTATTTT
>TRBV30|-|-|TRBJ2-7
CAWSVAQFYEQYF
TGTGCCTGGAGTGTAGCCCAGTTCTACGAGCAGTACTTC
>TRBV14|-|TRBD1|TRBJ2-1
CASSKGQVQSCNIVGTGFSDEQFF
TGTGCCAGCAGCAAGGGACAGGTACAAAGCTGTAACATTGTGGGGACAGGGTTTAGCGATGAGCAGTTCTTC
>TRBV12-3/TRBV12-4|-|-|TRBJ1-2
CASSFRAGRDGYTF
TGTGCCAGCAGTTTTCGGGCTGGGAGAGACGGCTACACCTTC
>TRBV20-1|-|TRBD1|TRBJ2-5
CSALNRGGETQYF
TGCAGTGCCCTAAACAGGGGCGGGGAGACCCAGTACTTC
>TRBV7-2|-|-|TRBJ1-1
CASSLHLGIEAFF
TGTGCCAGCAGCTTACATCTGGGGATTGAAGCTTTCTTT
>TRBV20-1|-|-|TRBJ2-2
CSAPSRGDTGELFF
TGCAGTGCACCCTCGAGGGGGGACACCGGGGAGCTGTTTTTT
>TRBV18|-|-|TRBJ2-1
CASSPREWFNEQFF
TGTGCCAGCTCACCACGGGAGTGGTTCAATGAGCAGTTCTTC
>TRBV11-2|-|-|TRBJ1-2
CASSFNVNDYGYTF
TGTGCCAGCAGCTTCAACGTCAATGACTATGGCTACACCTTC
>TRBV12-3/TRBV12-4|-|TRBD2|TRBJ2-1
CASGSGGYNEQFF
TGTGCCAGCGGTTCGGGGGGCTACAATGAGCAGTTCTTC
>TRBV12-3/TRBV12-4|few|-|TRBJ1-5
CASSSLQGSVAHQPQHF
TGTGCCAGCAGTTCACTTCAGGGGTCTGTAGCCCATCAGCCCCAGCATTTT
>TRBV5-5|few|-|TRBJ2-2
CASSLGGFSTGELFF
TGTGCCAGCAGCTTGGGGGGGTTTAGTACCGGGGAGCTGTTTTTT
>TRBV20-1|-|TRBD1|TRBJ1-2
CSARGDRAGVNYGYTF
TGCAGTGCTAGAGGGGACAGGGCTGGAGTTAACTATGGCTACACCTTC
>TRBV28|-|TRBD1|TRBJ1-4
CASSRGQKLFF
TGTGCCAGCAGCCGGGGACAGAAACTGTTTTTT
>TRBV6-1|-|-|TRBJ2-3
CASRRRAGTDTQYF
TGTGCCAGCAGGAGGCGGGCAGGCACAGATACGCAGTATTTT
>TRBV7-7|-|-|TRBJ2-6
CASSPGMVNSGANVLTF
TGTGCCAGCAGCCCAGGAATGGTAAACTCTGGGGCCAACGTCCTGACTTTC
>TRBV7-9|few|-|TRBJ2-5
CASSFANWEETQYF
TGTGCCAGCAGCTTCGCGAATTGGGAAGAGACCCAGTACTTC
>TRBV20-1|-|-|TRBJ1-1
CSVPDHPSAEAFF
TGCAGTGTCCCGGACCACCCGAGCGCTGAAGCTTTCTTT
>TRBV10-2|-|-|TRBJ1-2
CASSVGEFGYTF
TGCGCCAGCAGTGTGGGGGAGTTTGGCTACACCTTC
>TRBV20-1|-|TRBD2|TRBJ2-1
CSADRMRASGSSQFF
TGCAGTGCTGACCGGATGAGGGCTAGCGGGAGTAGTCAGTTCTTC
>TRBV29-1|few|-|TRBJ2-1
CSVEGWTSSNEQFF
TGCAGCGTTGAAGGGTGGACTTCGAGTAATGAGCAGTTCTTC
>TRBV9|-|-|TRBJ2-3
CASSVGGPSTDTQYF
TGTGCCAGCAGCGTAGGGGGACCCAGCACAGATACGCAGTATTTT
>TRBV12-3/TRBV12-4|many|-|TRBJ1-2
CASSFDIYGYTF
TGTGCCAGCAGTTTTGACATATATGGCTACACCTTC
>TRBV12-3/TRBV12-4|few|-|TRBJ2-7
CASGRDNYEQYF
TGTGCCAGTGGCCGGGACAACTACGAGCAGTACTTC
>TRBV6-1|-|-|TRBJ1-5
CASSGQPNQPQHF
TGTGCCAGCAGTGGACAGCCCAATCAGCCCCAGCATTTT
>TRBV5-1|few|TRBD2|TRBJ2-2
CASSPGTTTPNTGELFF
TGCGCCAGCAGCCCAGGGACTACTACTCCGAACACCGGGGAGCTGTTTTTT